This TCR beta chain was obtained from a study of T cell changes during pregnancy in multiple sclerosis. CDR3 length: 20 amino acids. Germline V CDR1 and CDR2: MNHNS, SASEGT. V shed 2 bases and J 0 bases; nucleotides not matched to a gene: 15. Here immunoSEQ multiplex PCR was the method, and the copy in TCRdb shows in-frame clones only, minus some. This sample carries over 70,000 clones, 85% to 95% of them seen once, and the ten largest clones take 2.5% to 3.5%. This sequence originates from a female donor in good health, enrolled as a control in a pregnancy study. Material: peripheral blood, obtained in the third trimester of pregnancy. The rearrangement uses TRBV6-1 and TRBJ2-3, with 9 bases fitting TRBD2. CDR3 sequence reads: CASSELGRRGGLISTDTQYF. Written as DNA, the CDR3 is TGTGCCAGCAGTGAACTGGGGCGGCGGGGGGGCCTAATTAGCACAGATACGCAGTATTTT.